This T cell receptor (beta chain) was observed in a study of response to subunit inactivated influenza vaccine (dated by TCRdb to 2017 to 2018). Describing the broader study: Deep quantitative profiling of the T cell receptor repertoire was used in the study to follow responses to a trivalent subunit inactivated influenza vaccine. Broad study findings and their caveats: The authors suggested that each seasonal influenza vaccination may recruit only a limited number of new T cells.

The CDR3 goes from the cysteine to the phenylalanine over 13 residues. Only the CDR3 region is kept as DNA, spanning 39 bases read in frame from base 1. At the junction V is shortened by 1 base and J by 8 bases, with 11 bases in between. CDR1 and CDR2 were assigned from the germline V gene as SGHTA and FQGNSA. Library method: RT-PCR. TCRdb shows the sequencer as Illumina HiSeq 2500. TCRdb handled the public reads itself, with Q25 trimming in fastp and clone calling in MiXCR, and kept productive beta chains. For every CDR3 protein sequence, its rows merge into one entry that carries the most common genes and DNA. The sample table shows some 550,000 distinct CDR3 sequences, and approximately 20% are seen once. Jointly, the top ten make up 2.5% to 3.5% of the sample. Regarding this clonotype: No cognate antigen has been identified for it. The sample holds no much larger clone one base away, and base qualities are not on file.

The data also belong to a second study, concerning T cells expressing NK-cell markers. From the second report: TCR beta cDNA libraries were prepared using 5'RACE template switching, which introduced a universal primer site and unique molecular identifiers. In sorted CD3+CD56+NKG2C+, CD3+CD56+NKG2C- and CD3+CD56-NKG2C+ T-cell subsets from several donors, TCR beta-chain repertoires were profiled. Of the eight sequenced donors, seven were found to be HCMV-seropositive and one was found to be HCMV-seronegative. To restrict sorting to alphabetaTCR-expressing T cells, an anti-gammadeltaTCR antibody was added in several experiments. In more than five donors, the dominant CD3+CD56+NKG2C+ clonotypes were found to rank among the top 10 CD8+ clonotypes and to make up roughly 1.0-7.0% of CD8+ T cells. Those dominant clonotypes were again the most abundant among CD3+CD56-NKG2C+ cells in several donors, at about 25-60.1%. Whether the expanded NKG2C-expressing T cell clones were specific for HCMV antigens remained unclear. Randomly selected healthy volunteers, three men and five women, were used as the eight sequenced donors. HCMV serostatus was determined by detecting HCMV-specific IgG in serum with a commercial ELISA kit. Peripheral blood mononuclear cells were isolated from blood by Ficoll density gradient centrifugation. CD4+ and CD8+ T cells were isolated from PBMC by magnetic immunoseparation with Miltenyi isolation kits. cDNA synthesis was primed from the TCR beta constant segment, followed by two successive PCR amplification steps. Illumina HiSeq 2000/2500, MiSeq or NextSeq was used to sequence libraries as 2 x 150 bp reads. MIGEC was used to demultiplex reads and group reads by UMI, and MiTCR was used to assemble and quantify clonotypes. To remove erroneous sequences, TCR cDNA sequences were retained only when supported by two or more reads. The tcR package was used for downstream repertoire analysis, with clonotypes matched between fractions based on CDR3 nucleotide sequence plus V segment. VDJmatch was used to annotate antigen specificity against VDJdb, with one amino acid substitution allowed in CDR3.

The chain uses TRBV7-2 and TRBJ1-2; no D gene can be assigned with confidence. The specimen comprised CD4+ T cells sorted from PBMCs, sampled roughly 12 days after vaccination. This clonotype was obtained from a man over 45 who received an inactivated influenza vaccine. Donor details come from another sample of the same person, matched by shared clones. The CDR3 in this case is CASSLEAGGGYTF. The bases read TGTGCCAGCAGCTTAGAGGCAGGCGGGGGCTACACCTTC.